A selection of T cell receptor beta chains follows, all from one sample in a study of cytomegalovirus exposure and HLA in healthy donors. Sequenced by immunoSEQ multiplex PCR; TCRdb stores in-frame clones only, minus some. The sample includes 85,000 to 90,000 clones, around 71% of them seen just once. Sequenced sample: PBMCs. The receptors stem from a young man in good health and CMV-seronegative. CDR3s leave out the opening cysteine and the closing phenylalanine or tryptophan.

TRBV5-6,ASIGRGNTEAF
TRBV28,ASSAGQESTDTQY
TRBV6-5,ASSSRTENLYGYT
TRBV27,ASSPGLRYDYGYT
TRBV7-2,ASSGTRDYSGYT
TRBV30,AWSGATGYWGISEQY
TRBV7-9,ASSHPGQSNTGELF
TRBV18,ASSGLAGGGEQF
TRBV11-2,ASSLGQGLGGYT
TRBV9,ASSVAMASGATDTQY
TRBV7-8,ASRDREGDTEAF
TRBV11-2,ASSLASGGSYEQY
TRBV4-1,ASSLGQGSYEQY
TRBV7-2,ASSLVWGLAAYEQY
TRBV2,ASRDRPGTEAF
TRBV4-1,ASSQDYGGRRETQY
TRBV5-1,ASSLGLAGAGETQY
TRBV27,ASSPVQGVYEQY
TRBV9,ASSVAAGSMGEQY
TRBV1,TTPSGRTGNSYEQY
TRBV6-5,ASSLQGNEQY
TRBV7-9,ASSYSLAGGQETQY